This T cell receptor (beta chain) was obtained from a study of cytomegalovirus exposure and HLA in healthy donors. Study conclusions and caveats: Accurate prediction of HLA-A and HLA-B alleles (for most subjects) was reportedly achieved from TCR beta sequences. A later analysis linked a missense variant in DCLRE1C to the trimming of TCR beta V and J genes.

Vbeta (60) and Jbeta (13) primers were used in the PCR. The assay was immunoSEQ multiplex PCR, and TCRdb's table has in-frame clones only and misses some. Here the sample spans about 170,000 clones, roughly 78% being singletons. As to this clone: Its antigen remains unidentified.

CDR1 and CDR2 from the germline V gene are MNHNS and SASEGT. After removal of 4 bases from V and 1 base from J, the junction contained 1 base not matched to a gene. The CDR3 is 13 amino acids. The material sequenced was PBMCs. The source is a woman in her 50s in good health and CMV-seropositive. The V gene is TRBV6-1, the J gene TRBJ2-7, with 7 nucleotides matching TRBD1. CDR3 DNA sequence: TGTGCCAGCAGTGTGGGACAGTCCTACGAGCAGTACTTC. Protein product: CASSVGQSYEQYF.